The 23 T cell receptor beta chains below were found in one sample sequenced in a study of blood T cell repertoires in COVID-19. Generated by immunoSEQ multiplex PCR, the TCRdb table keeps only in-frame clones and is missing some. The table lists around 190,000 clones, more than 75% of them singletons. The sample was peripheral blood. The receptors stem from a middle-aged woman with COVID-19, enrolled during active disease.

The chain uses TRBV11-2 and TRBJ1-1; TRBD1 matches at 8 bases. V trimming: 4 bases; J trimming: 3 bases; junction bases outside the gene matches: 13. The CDR3 contains 17 residues. Germline V gene lookup returns CDR1 SGHAT and CDR2 FQNNGV. CDR3 region: CASSSRGSSDRDTEAFF. The CDR3 DNA is TGTGCCAGCAGCTCAAGGGGGAGCTCGGACAGGGACACTGAAGCTTTCTTT.

This clone was observed a handful of times. The genes are TRBV7-9 and TRBJ2-3, with 8 nucleotides matching TRBD1. Germline CDR1 reads SEHNR; CDR2 reads FQNEAQ (reference sequence). CDR3 length: 15 residues. The V and J ends lost 5 bases and 1 base, in that order; junction bases with no gene match: 5. The CDR3 sequence: CASSLGTGRTDTQYF. The CDR3 region has the DNA TGTGCCAGCAGCCTGGGGACAGGACGCACAGATACGCAGTATTTT.

This chain's CDR3 is CASSSDRTSGGAWNEQFF. The CDR3 nucleotides are TGTGCCAGCAGCTCAGACCGGACTAGCGGGGGGGCATGGAATGAGCAGTTCTTC. The chain combines TRBV5-8 with TRBJ2-1; 15 bases line up with TRBD2. Trimming at V came to 3 bases and at J to 7 bases, leaving 11 bases not matched to a gene. Germline V lookup: CDR1 SGHTS, CDR2 YDEGEE. The CDR3 is made up of 18 amino acids.

The chain recombines TRBV6-6 with TRBJ2-1; 10 bases line up with TRBD2. The germline V gene has CDR1 MNHNY and CDR2 SVGAGI (reference sequence). The CDR3 runs to 16 residues. The ends lost 6 bases at V and 4 bases at J; junction bases unmatched: 9. In DNA form, the CDR3 reads TGTGCCAGCAGACCCCCTAGCGGGGGCCTATACAATGAGCAGTTCTTC. Its translation: CASRPPSGGLYNEQFF.

The rearrangement links TRBV7-2 to TRBJ2-7; a weak D match, TRBD2 (7 bases). The CDR3 is made up of 15 amino acids. Germline CDR1 SGHTA, CDR2 FQGNSA. The V end was cut by 6 bases, the J end by 5 bases, with 20 bases between. CDR3 sequence: CASSGGGPWANEQYF. The CDR3 coding sequence is TGTGCCAGCAGTGGGGGGGGGCCCTGGGCAAACGAGCAGTACTTC.

This clone has a count of ten or more. The chain carries TRBV2 and TRBJ1-4; the match to TRBD1 covers 8 bases. Germline trimming cut 6 bases from V and 8 bases from J; bases unmatched to any gene: 11. Looked up from germline, CDR1 is SNHLY and CDR2 is FYNNEI. The CDR3 is 15 residues long. CDR3 sequence: CASSDPTGVGEKLFF. The DNA for the CDR3 is TGTGCCAGCAGCGATCCGACAGGGGTCGGGGAAAAACTGTTTTTT.

This sequence joins TRBV27 and TRBJ2-1; 8 bases align to TRBD2. Germline CDR1 MNHEY, CDR2 SMNVEV (reference sequence). The CDR3 is 16 residues long. With V trimmed by 8 bases and J by 4 bases, 13 bases remained unmatched. Here the CDR3 reads CASLTPLAGQYNEQFF. DNA for the CDR3: TGTGCCAGCTTGACCCCTTTAGCGGGACAATACAATGAGCAGTTCTTC.

J is TRBJ2-2 and V is TRBV7-2; 8 positions match TRBD1. The CDR3 runs 15 residues. J gave up 3 bases and V 2 bases, and 2 bases lay outside the gene matches. The germline V gene encodes CDR1 SGHTA and CDR2 FQGNSA. CDR3 residues: CASSLQGADTGELFF. The CDR3 nucleotides read TGTGCCAGCAGCTTACAGGGGGCCGACACCGGGGAGCTGTTTTTT.

The gene calls are TRBV18 and TRBJ1-1, with D perhaps TRBD1 (5 bases). The CDR3 covers 13 residues. V lost 3 bases, J lost 5 bases, and 10 bases lay in between. Per germline, CDR1 KGHSH and CDR2 LQKENI. This chain's CDR3 is CASSPGHETEAFF. The CDR3 nucleotides are TGTGCCAGCTCACCTGGACATGAGACTGAAGCTTTCTTT.

This sequence joins TRBV5-6 and TRBJ2-3; 13 bases line up with TRBD2. CDR3 length: 16 residues. Unmatched junction bases numbered 8, after V lost 4 bases and J lost 6 bases. From germline, CDR1 is SGHDT and CDR2 YYEEEE. CDR3 nucleotide sequence: TGTGCCAGCAGCCGGGGACTAGCGGGGCCGGGGGATACGCAGTATTTT. Protein product: CASSRGLAGPGDTQYF.

This clone has just one count. The rearrangement joins TRBV25-1 to TRBJ1-2, with 9 bases fitting TRBD1. Trimming took 5 bases from V and 7 from J; bases not matched to a gene: 5. The CDR3 sequence is 13 residues long. CDR1 is MGHDK and CDR2 is SYGVNS in the germline V gene. CDR3 protein: CASSLTGGGGYTF. CDR3 nucleotides: TGTGCCAGCAGTCTCACAGGGGGCGGTGGCTACACCTTC.

The chain recombines TRBV6-9 with TRBJ1-5; TRBD1 aligns across 8 bases. Germline V CDR1 and CDR2: MNHGY, SVAAGI. This CDR3 spans 17 amino acids. Trimming removed 4 bases from V and 0 bases from J; junction bases left unmatched: 8. The CDR3 loop is CASSCIRDRNSNQPQHF. The CDR3 nucleotides read TGTGCCAGCAGTTGCATCAGGGACAGGAATAGCAATCAGCCCCAGCATTTT.

CDR3 amino acids: CASSPVSGHWANVLTF. The CDR3 coding sequence is TGTGCCAGTAGTCCCGTTTCTGGTCACTGGGCCAACGTCCTGACTTTC. This chain connects TRBV19 to TRBJ2-6; D call uncertain. Trimming took 5 bases from V and 5 from J, leaving 16 bases between them. Germline-derived CDR1 and CDR2 are LNHDA and SQIVND (reference sequence). This CDR3 is built from 16 residues.

The rearrangement links TRBV24-1 to TRBJ2-1, with 9 bases identical to TRBD1. V dropped 2 bases and J dropped 5; count of bases not matched to a gene: 9. This CDR3 has 17 amino acids. The germline V gene encodes CDR1 KGHDR and CDR2 SFDVKD. CDR3: CATSDWGQGQGHNEQFF. For the CDR3, the DNA is TGTGCCACCAGTGATTGGGGTCAGGGACAGGGCCACAATGAGCAGTTCTTC.

The J gene is TRBJ2-7, the V gene TRBV6-5; 7 bases are shared with TRBD1. This CDR3 has 14 residues. After removal of 7 bases from V and 3 bases from J, the junction contained 9 bases not matched to a gene. Germline V gene sequence: CDR1 MNHEY, CDR2 SVGAGI. The CDR3: CASMRQGGNYEQYF. Here the CDR3 DNA reads TGTGCCAGCATGCGACAGGGTGGGAACTACGAGCAGTACTTC.

J is TRBJ1-1 and V is TRBV9, with a weak D call TRBD1 (5 bases). This CDR3 has 15 residues. V shed 4 bases and J shed 1 base, with 14 bases lying between them. Germline V CDR1 and CDR2: SGDLS, YYNGEE. The CDR3 is CASSPLGGANTEAFF. DNA for the CDR3: TGTGCCAGCAGCCCTCTGGGTGGGGCGAACACTGAAGCTTTCTTT. Full variable domain (rest looked up from reference TRBV9 and TRBJ1-1): DSGVTQTPKHLITATGQRVTLRCSPRSGDLSVYWYQQSLDQGLQFLIQYYNGEERAKGNILERFSAQQFPDLHSELNLSSLELGDSALYFCASSPLGGANTEAFFGQGTRLTVV.

The chain is built from TRBV12-3 or TRBV12-4 and TRBJ1-1; D is unclear. V was pared by 7 bases and J by 5 bases, with 14 bases between. The CDR3 runs to 13 residues. The CDR3 sequence: CASNKRGTTEAFF. CDR3 bases: TGTGCCAGCAACAAACGGGGAACTACTGAAGCTTTCTTT.

This sequence joins TRBV12-3 or TRBV12-4 and TRBJ2-5; weak D call: TRBD2 (5 bases). V was trimmed by 5 bases and J by 5 bases, leaving 9 bases between them. The CDR3 consists of 12 residues. The CDR3 spells CASSARGETQYF. The CDR3 DNA follows: TGTGCCAGCAGTGCTCGAGGGGAGACCCAGTACTTC.

V usage is TRBV30 and J usage is TRBJ1-2, with D uncertain. Germline CDR1 GTSNPN, CDR2 SVGIG (reference sequence). The CDR3 contains 13 residues. Trimming cost V 0 bases and J 9 bases, with 14 bases left between them. CDR3 DNA: TGTGCCTGGAGTGTACAAGTGGAGGGCTGCTACACCTTC. Protein: CAWSVQVEGCYTF.

This clone occurred a few times. J is TRBJ1-1 and V is TRBV9; TRBD1 aligns across 9 bases. CDR3 size: 14 residues. The germline V gene encodes CDR1 SGDLS and CDR2 YYNGEE. V shed 4 bases, J shed 1 base, and the junction held 2 bases outside the gene matches. The CDR3 DNA reads TGTGCCAGCAGCTCACAGGGGGCGAACACTGAAGCTTTCTTT. It encodes CASSSQGANTEAFF.

The rearrangement joins TRBV10-3 to TRBJ2-7; 9 bases align to TRBD1. The CDR3 is 14 residues long. The germline V gene encodes CDR1 ENHRY and CDR2 SYGVKD. Germline trimming cut 5 bases from V and 5 bases from J; bases unmatched to any gene: 7. CDR3 protein: CAISSGTGPNEQYF. The CDR3 nucleotides are TGTGCCATCAGTTCCGGGACAGGGCCCAACGAGCAGTACTTC.

This clone was observed once. The chain employs TRBV9 and TRBJ1-1, with 10 bases aligning to TRBD1. This CDR3 region has 17 residues. Germline V gives CDR1 SGDLS, CDR2 YYNGEE. V dropped 4 bases and J dropped 0; count of bases not matched to a gene: 9. Here the CDR3 reads CASSSRQGAHMNTEAFF. In DNA form, the CDR3 reads TGTGCCAGCAGCTCGCGACAGGGGGCCCACATGAACACTGAAGCTTTCTTT.

The chain links TRBV19 to TRBJ1-4, with a tentative D call TRBD1 (6 bases). This CDR3 contains 14 residues. CDR1 is LNHDA, CDR2 SQIVND, per germline (reference sequence). Trimming left V 7 bases short and J 5 bases short, with 14 bases between. CDR3 sequence reads: CASIEDSRNEKLFF. CDR3 nucleotide sequence: TGTGCCAGTATCGAGGACAGCCGAAATGAAAAACTGTTTTTT.